The sequence of this T cell receptor beta chain was determined in a study of response to subunit inactivated influenza vaccine. As to this clonotype: Its antigen is as yet unknown.

TCRdb re-analysed the RT-PCR reads in MiXCR, keeping a single row per CDR3 protein. The sample holds approximately 530,000 distinct CDR3 sequences, roughly 13% seen once. Overall study results and limits: A suggestion made by the authors is that each seasonal influenza vaccination recruits few new T cells.

This TCR was recovered from a man aged 45-65 years who received an inactivated influenza vaccine. Sequencing was performed on PBMCs from blood, taken about 40 days after vaccination.

The CDR3: CASSGIPAGGLSDTQYF. Written as DNA, the CDR3 is TGTGCCAGCAGCGGAATCCCAGCGGGGGGGCTTTCGGATACGCAGTATTTT. The chain carries TRBV4-2 and TRBJ2-3, with 10 bases matching TRBD2. The CDR3 has 17 amino acids. CDR1 and CDR2 from the germline V gene are LGHNA and YNFKEQ. V gave up 5 bases and J gave up 6 bases; unmatched junction bases: 14.